This T cell receptor (beta chain) was recorded in a study of cytomegalovirus exposure and HLA in healthy donors. About this clone: Its antigen is unidentified.

Looked up from germline, CDR1 is MDHEN and CDR2 is SYDVKM. After removal of 5 bases from V and 0 bases from J, the junction contained 4 bases not matched to a gene. This CDR3 has 15 residues. Study-wide findings and caveats: The sole available immune exposure information was CMV serostatus. Sequencing likely generated an artifact that appeared as a cluster of highly shared sequence variants.

13 Jbeta primers and 60 Vbeta primers were used for the PCR. This table comes from immunoSEQ multiplex PCR, and its TCRdb copy is limited to in-frame clones, with some not included. The profile covers around 35,000 clones, with 74% appearing a single time and roughly 6.7% taken by the ten largest. The sequence derives from a man aged 25 to 45 in good health and CMV-seronegative. The sample was PBMCs. This chain links TRBV28 with TRBJ1-5; TRBD1 matches at 7 bases. CDR3 region: CASSLGQVSNQPQHF. DNA for the CDR3: TGTGCCAGCAGTCTCGGACAGGTTAGCAATCAGCCCCAGCATTTT. The entire variable domain, with the rest obtained from reference TRBV28 and TRBJ1-5, is as follows: DVKVTQSSRYLVKRTGEKVFLECVQDMDHENMFWYRQDPGLGLRLIYFSYDVKMKEKGDIPEGYSVSREKKERFSLILESASTNQTSMYLCASSLGQVSNQPQHFGDGTRLSIL.